Listed below are T cell receptor beta chains from one sample, sequenced in a study of cytomegalovirus exposure and HLA in healthy donors. Clones were sequenced by immunoSEQ multiplex PCR, and TCRdb holds only the in-frame ones, with some missing. The sample includes around 150,000 clones, 65% to 85% of them seen just once. The sequenced sample consisted of PBMCs. These receptors all stem from a middle-aged man in good health and CMV-seropositive. CDR3s include the opening cysteine and the closing phenylalanine or tryptophan. D genes are given only for firm matches. The size field is filled for only some rows; it gives once, few, many or a size class.

TRBV6-6	TRBJ2-1	NA	NA	TGTGCCAGCACCCCCACAGCCAATGAGCAGTTCTTC	CASTPTANEQFF
TRBV5-1	TRBJ2-1	NA	TRBD2	TGCGCCAGCAGCTTCGGGGGGGCCGGGACCAATGAGCAGTTCTTC	CASSFGGAGTNEQFF
TRBV7-2	TRBJ2-3	NA	TRBD1	TGTGCCAGCAGCGCCTGGGGACAGGGCACAGATACGCAGTATTTT	CASSAWGQGTDTQYF
TRBV7-2	TRBJ1-2	NA	NA	TGTGCCAGCAGCTCTCAGGGGCTGGAAGGCTACACCTTC	CASSSQGLEGYTF
TRBV11-2	TRBJ2-1	few	TRBD2	TGTGCCAGCACCTATAGCGGGGGGGCCAATGAGCAGTTCTTC	CASTYSGGANEQFF
TRBV19	TRBJ1-1	NA	TRBD1	TGTGCCAGTACTGACAGGGGGAACACTGAAGCTTTCTTT	CASTDRGNTEAFF
TRBV29-1	TRBJ2-2	NA	NA	TGCAGCGTTTCCCAACTATTAACCGGGGAGCTGTTTTTT	CSVSQLLTGELFF
TRBV5-8	TRBJ2-3	NA	NA	TGTGCCAGCAGCCCGCCCACAGCCTTCGGAGATACGCAGTATTTT	CASSPPTAFGDTQYF
TRBV5-6	TRBJ1-6	NA	TRBD1	TGTGCCAGCAGCTTGGGCGACAGGGGACTCTATAATTCACCCCTCCACTTT	CASSLGDRGLYNSPLHF
TRBV6-6	TRBJ2-2	NA	NA	TGTGCCAGCAGTTCAGACAGGACCGGGGAGCTGTTTTTT	CASSSDRTGELFF
TRBV5-1	TRBJ2-7	once	NA	TGCGCCAGCAGCTTGGAAACAGGGCAAGTTATTCTTGGCGAGCAGTACTTC	CASSLETGQVILGEQYF
TRBV6-5	TRBJ2-7	NA	NA	TGTGCCGGCAGCCCTCGGGACTTTTCCTACGAGCAGTACTTC	CAGSPRDFSYEQYF
TRBV7-6	TRBJ2-5	NA	TRBD2	TGTGCCAGCGGGGCGGGGGGAGAGACCCAGTACTTC	CASGAGGETQYF
TRBV29-1	TRBJ2-3	NA	TRBD1	TGCAGCGTCAACCGGGACAGGGGGGATACGCAGTATTTT	CSVNRDRGDTQYF
TRBV6-5	TRBJ2-3	NA	NA	TGTGCCAGCAGTGACAGTTCTAGCACAGATACGCAGTATTTT	CASSDSSSTDTQYF
TRBV27	TRBJ1-4	NA	NA	TGTGCCAGCAGTTTAAGGGGCCCCCAGCCAACTAATGAAAAACTGTTTTTT	CASSLRGPQPTNEKLFF
TRBV7-2	TRBJ2-2	NA	TRBD1	TGTGCCAGCAGCGTGACAGGGGGAATGACCGGGGAGCTGTTTTTT	CASSVTGGMTGELFF